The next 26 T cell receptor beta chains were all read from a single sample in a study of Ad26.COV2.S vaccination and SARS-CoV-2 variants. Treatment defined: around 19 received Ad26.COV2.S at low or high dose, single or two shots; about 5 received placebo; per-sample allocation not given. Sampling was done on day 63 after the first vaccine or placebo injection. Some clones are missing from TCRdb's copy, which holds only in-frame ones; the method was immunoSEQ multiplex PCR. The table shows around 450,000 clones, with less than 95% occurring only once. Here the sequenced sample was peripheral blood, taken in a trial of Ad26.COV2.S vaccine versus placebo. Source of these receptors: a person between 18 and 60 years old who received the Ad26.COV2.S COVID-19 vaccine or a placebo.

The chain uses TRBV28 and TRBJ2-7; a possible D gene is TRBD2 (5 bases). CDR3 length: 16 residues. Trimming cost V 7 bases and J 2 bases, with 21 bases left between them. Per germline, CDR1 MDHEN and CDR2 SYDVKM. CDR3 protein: CASTNPGIRVPYEQYF. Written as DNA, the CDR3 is TGTGCCAGCACCAACCCCGGGATTAGGGTCCCCTACGAGCAGTACTTC.

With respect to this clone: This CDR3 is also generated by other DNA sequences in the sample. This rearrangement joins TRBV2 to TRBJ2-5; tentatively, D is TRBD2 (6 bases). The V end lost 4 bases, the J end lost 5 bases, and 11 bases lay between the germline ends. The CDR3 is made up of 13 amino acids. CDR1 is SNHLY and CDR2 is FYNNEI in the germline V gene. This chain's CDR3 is CASSVEGRETQYF. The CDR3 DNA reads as TGTGCCAGCAGTGTTGAGGGGAGGGAGACCCAGTACTTC.

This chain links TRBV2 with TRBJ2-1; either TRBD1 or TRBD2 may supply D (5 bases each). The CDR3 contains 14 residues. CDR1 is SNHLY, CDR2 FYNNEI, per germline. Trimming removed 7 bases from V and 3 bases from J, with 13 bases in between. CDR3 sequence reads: CASKPAGGYNEQFF. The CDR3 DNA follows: TGTGCCAGCAAGCCAGCTGGGGGCTACAATGAGCAGTTCTTC.

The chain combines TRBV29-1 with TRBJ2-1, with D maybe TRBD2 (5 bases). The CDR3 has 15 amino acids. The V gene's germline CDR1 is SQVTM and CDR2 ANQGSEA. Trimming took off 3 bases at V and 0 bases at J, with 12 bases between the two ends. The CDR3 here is CSVDSQRNSYNEQFF. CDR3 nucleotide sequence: TGCAGCGTTGATTCCCAGCGGAACTCCTACAATGAGCAGTTCTTC.

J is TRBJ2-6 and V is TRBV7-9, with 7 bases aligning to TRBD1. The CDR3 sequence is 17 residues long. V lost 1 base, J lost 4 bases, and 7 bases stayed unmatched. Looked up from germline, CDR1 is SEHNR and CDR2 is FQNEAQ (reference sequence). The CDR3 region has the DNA TGTGCCAGCAGCTTAGGTACCAGGGGGTTGGGGGCCAACGTCCTGACTTTC. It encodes CASSLGTRGLGANVLTF.

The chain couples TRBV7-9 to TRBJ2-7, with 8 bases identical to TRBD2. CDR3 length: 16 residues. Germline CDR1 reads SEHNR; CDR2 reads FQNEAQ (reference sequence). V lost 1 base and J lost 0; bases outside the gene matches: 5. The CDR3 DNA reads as TGTGCCAGCAGCTTAGGGTCTCTAGCGGGCTCCTACGAGCAGTACTTC. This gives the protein CASSLGSLAGSYEQYF.

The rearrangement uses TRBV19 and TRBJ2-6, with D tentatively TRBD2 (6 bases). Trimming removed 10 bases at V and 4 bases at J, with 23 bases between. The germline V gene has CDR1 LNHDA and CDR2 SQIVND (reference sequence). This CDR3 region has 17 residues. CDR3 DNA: TGTGCCACCCACCCGGGGGACCCTTTGAGCGGGGCCAACGTCCTGACTTTC. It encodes CATHPGDPLSGANVLTF.

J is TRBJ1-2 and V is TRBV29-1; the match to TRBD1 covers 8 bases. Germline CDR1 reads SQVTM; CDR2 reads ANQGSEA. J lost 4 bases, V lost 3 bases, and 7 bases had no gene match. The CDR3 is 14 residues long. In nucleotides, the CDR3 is TGCAGCGTTGAGTGGTCAGGGGGCGGCTATGGCTACACCTTC. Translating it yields CSVEWSGGGYGYTF.

CDR3: CASSKQGAADTQYF. Written as DNA, the CDR3 is TGTGCCAGTAGTAAACAGGGGGCTGCAGATACGCAGTATTTT. V usage is TRBV19 and J usage is TRBJ2-3; 9 positions match TRBD1. From germline, CDR1 is LNHDA and CDR2 SQIVND (reference sequence). CDR3 length equals 14 residues. Unmatched junction bases numbered 3, after V lost 4 bases and J lost 4 bases.

CDR3 in DNA: TGTGCCAGCTCACCAACAGCGTTACTTTACGAAAAACTGTTTTTT. Its translation is CASSPTALLYEKLFF. The chain recombines TRBV18 with TRBJ1-4; the D is unclear. This CDR3 has 15 residues. The V end was cut by 2 bases, the J end by 8 bases, with 15 bases between. Per the germline V gene, CDR1 is KGHSH and CDR2 is LQKENI.

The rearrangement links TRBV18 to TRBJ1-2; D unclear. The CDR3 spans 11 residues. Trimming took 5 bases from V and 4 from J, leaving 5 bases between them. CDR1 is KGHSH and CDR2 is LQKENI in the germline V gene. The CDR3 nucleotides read TGTGCCAGCTCAGCAGGCTATGGCTACACCTTC. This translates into CASSAGYGYTF.

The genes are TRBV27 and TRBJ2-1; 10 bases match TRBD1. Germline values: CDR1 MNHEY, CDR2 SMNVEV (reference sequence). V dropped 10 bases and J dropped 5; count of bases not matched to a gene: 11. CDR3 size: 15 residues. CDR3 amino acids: CANSPRDRGNNEQFF. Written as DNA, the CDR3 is TGTGCCAACAGCCCTAGGGACAGGGGCAACAATGAGCAGTTCTTC.

This CDR3 reads CASSFGVDIQYF. CDR3 in DNA: TGTGCCAGCAGCTTCGGGGTCGACATTCAGTACTTC. The genes are TRBV7-9 and TRBJ2-4; tentatively, D is TRBD2 (5 bases). The CDR3 is 12 residues long. Trimming stripped 3 bases from V and 8 bases from J, with 8 bases between. From germline, CDR1 is SEHNR and CDR2 FQNEAQ (reference sequence).

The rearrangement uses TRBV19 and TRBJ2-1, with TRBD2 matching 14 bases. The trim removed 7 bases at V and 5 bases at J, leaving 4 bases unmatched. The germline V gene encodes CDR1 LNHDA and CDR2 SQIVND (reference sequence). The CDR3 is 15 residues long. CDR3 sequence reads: CASTKGLAGDNEQFF. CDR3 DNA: TGTGCCAGTACTAAGGGACTAGCGGGAGACAATGAGCAGTTCTTC.

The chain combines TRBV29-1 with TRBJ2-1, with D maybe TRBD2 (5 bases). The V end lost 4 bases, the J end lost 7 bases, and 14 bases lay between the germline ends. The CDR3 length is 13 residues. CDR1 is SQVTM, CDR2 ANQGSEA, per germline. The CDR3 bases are TGCAGCGTTGTTAGCCTAGCTTGGAATGAGCAGTTCTTC. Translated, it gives CSVVSLAWNEQFF.

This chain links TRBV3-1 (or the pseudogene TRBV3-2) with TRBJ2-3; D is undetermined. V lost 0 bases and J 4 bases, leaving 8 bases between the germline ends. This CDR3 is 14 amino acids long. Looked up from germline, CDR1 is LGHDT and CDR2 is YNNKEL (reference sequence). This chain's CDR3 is CASSQEPSSDTQYF. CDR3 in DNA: TGTGCCAGCAGCCAAGAGCCATCCTCAGATACGCAGTATTTT.

The DNA of the CDR3 is TGCGCCAGCAGCCAAACAGGGAGCTCCTACAATGAGCAGTTCTTC. This gives the protein CASSQTGSSYNEQFF. J is TRBJ2-1 and V is TRBV5-1, with D perhaps TRBD1 (6 bases). The CDR3 loop spans 15 amino acids. The V end lost 4 bases, the J end lost 0 bases, and 11 bases lay between the germline ends. Per germline, CDR1 SGHRS and CDR2 YFSETQ.

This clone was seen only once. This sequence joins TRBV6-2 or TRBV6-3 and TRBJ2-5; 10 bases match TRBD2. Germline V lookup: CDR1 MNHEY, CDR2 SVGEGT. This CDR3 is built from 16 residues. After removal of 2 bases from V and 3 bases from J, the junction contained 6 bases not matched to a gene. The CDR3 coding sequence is TGTGCCAGCAGTTACCTAGCGGGAGTAAGGGAAGAGACCCAGTACTTC. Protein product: CASSYLAGVREETQYF.

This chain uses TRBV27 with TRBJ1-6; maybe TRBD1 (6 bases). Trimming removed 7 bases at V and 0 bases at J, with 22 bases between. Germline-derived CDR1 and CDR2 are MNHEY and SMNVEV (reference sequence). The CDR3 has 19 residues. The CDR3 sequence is CASTPGPEGEGSYNSPLHF. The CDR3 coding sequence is TGTGCCAGCACCCCGGGGCCGGAGGGGGAGGGCTCCTATAATTCACCCCTCCACTTT.

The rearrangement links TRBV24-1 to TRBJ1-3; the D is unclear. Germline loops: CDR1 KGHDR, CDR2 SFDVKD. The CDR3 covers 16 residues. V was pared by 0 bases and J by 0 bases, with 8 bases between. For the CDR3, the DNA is TGTGCCACCAGTGATTTGCAGAACCGCTCTGGAAACACCATATATTTT. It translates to CATSDLQNRSGNTIYF.

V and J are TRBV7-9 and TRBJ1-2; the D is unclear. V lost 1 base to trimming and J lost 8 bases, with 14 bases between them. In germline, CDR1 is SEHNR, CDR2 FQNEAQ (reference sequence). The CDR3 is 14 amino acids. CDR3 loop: CASSLGSEAVGYTF. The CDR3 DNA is TGTGCCAGCAGCTTAGGATCCGAGGCCGTCGGCTACACCTTC.

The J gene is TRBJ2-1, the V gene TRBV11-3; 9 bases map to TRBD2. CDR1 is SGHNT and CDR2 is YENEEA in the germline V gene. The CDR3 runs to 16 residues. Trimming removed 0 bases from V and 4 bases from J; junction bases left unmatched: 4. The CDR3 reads CASSLEGGRAYNEQFF. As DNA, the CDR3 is TGTGCCAGCAGCTTAGAGGGCGGGAGGGCGTACAATGAGCAGTTCTTC.

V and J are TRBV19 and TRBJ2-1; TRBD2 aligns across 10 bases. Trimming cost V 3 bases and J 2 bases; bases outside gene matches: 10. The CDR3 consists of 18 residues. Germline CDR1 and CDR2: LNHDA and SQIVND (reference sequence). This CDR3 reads CASSIGASGRSTYNEQFF. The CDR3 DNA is TGTGCCAGTAGTATCGGGGCTAGCGGGAGATCAACCTACAATGAGCAGTTCTTC. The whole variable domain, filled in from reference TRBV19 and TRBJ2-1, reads DGGITQSPKYLFRKEGQNVTLSCEQNLNHDAMYWYRQDPGQGLRLIYYSQIVNDFQKGDIAEGYSVSREKKESFPLTVTSAQKNPTAFYLCASSIGASGRSTYNEQFFGPGTRLTVL.

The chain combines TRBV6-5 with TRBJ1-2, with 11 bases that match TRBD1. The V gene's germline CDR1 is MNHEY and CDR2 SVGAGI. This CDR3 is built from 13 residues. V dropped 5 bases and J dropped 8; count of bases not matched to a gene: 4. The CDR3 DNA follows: TGTGCCAGCAGTACCGGGACAGGGGGAGGCTACACCTTC. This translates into CASSTGTGGGYTF.

The CDR3 bases are TGTGCCAGCAGCCAGGGAGGAAGAGTAGCCAAAAACATTCAGTACTTC. This codes for CASSQGGRVAKNIQYF. This chain links TRBV14 with TRBJ2-4, with D maybe TRBD2 (6 bases). Germline CDR1 reads SGHDN; CDR2 reads FVKESK. The CDR3 totals 16 residues. The V end lost 3 bases, the J end lost 0 bases, and 12 bases lay between the germline ends.

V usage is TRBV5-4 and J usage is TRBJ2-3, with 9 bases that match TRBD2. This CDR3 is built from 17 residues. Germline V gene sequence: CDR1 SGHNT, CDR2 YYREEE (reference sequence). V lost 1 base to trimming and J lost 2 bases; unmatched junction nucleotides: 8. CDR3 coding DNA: TGTGCCAGCAGCTTGTTAAGTCTAGCGGGGAACACAGATACGCAGTATTTT. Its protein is CASSLLSLAGNTDTQYF.